Reported below is one T cell receptor (beta chain). The data derive from a study of blood T cells in healthy people across ages. A sample-barcoded 5' primer and a J-beta primer mix were used in a second PCR of roughly 6 to 11 cycles. Each cDNA molecule, via a template-switch adaptor with 12 random nucleotides, was tagged. No fewer than 2.5 million CDR3-containing paired-end reads came from each sample. TCRdb processed the 5' RACE reads anew with MiXCR; each CDR3 protein has one entry. Among about 290,000 distinct CDR3 sequences listed, roughly 27% were seen once. Whenever a sample was processed, at least 6.5 million PBMCs were isolated. Germline CDR1 is KGHDR and CDR2 is SFDVKD. The length of the CDR3 is 14 residues. V trimming: 9 bases; J trimming: 0 bases; junction bases outside the gene matches: 3.

Input material: blood. The clonotype comes from a woman in her sixties or seventies in good health. J is TRBJ2-1 and V is TRBV24-1; 8 bases align to TRBD2. The CDR3 coding sequence is TGTGCCACCTTAGCGGGGCTCTCCTACAATGAGCAGTTCTTC. Translating gives CATLAGLSYNEQFF.